This T cell receptor (beta chain) was documented in a study of cytomegalovirus exposure and HLA in healthy donors. CDR3 size: 12 residues. Trimming took off 7 bases at V and 8 bases at J, with 11 bases between the two ends. Per the germline V gene, CDR1 is ENHRY and CDR2 is SYGVKD. The PCR contained 60 Vbeta and 13 Jbeta primers. The table came from immunoSEQ multiplex PCR; TCRdb's copy has only in-frame clones and leaves some out. The table has about 61,000 clones, 80% to 90% seen once; the top ten hold less than 1.6%. The chain recombines TRBV10-3 with TRBJ1-4; a possible D gene is TRBD1 (5 bases). Sample: PBMCs. The source is a man aged 25 to 40 in good health and CMV-seropositive. CDR3 sequence (DNA): TGTGCCATCAAAAGCGGGGGAGAAAAACTGTTTTTT. This gives the protein CAIKSGGEKLFF.